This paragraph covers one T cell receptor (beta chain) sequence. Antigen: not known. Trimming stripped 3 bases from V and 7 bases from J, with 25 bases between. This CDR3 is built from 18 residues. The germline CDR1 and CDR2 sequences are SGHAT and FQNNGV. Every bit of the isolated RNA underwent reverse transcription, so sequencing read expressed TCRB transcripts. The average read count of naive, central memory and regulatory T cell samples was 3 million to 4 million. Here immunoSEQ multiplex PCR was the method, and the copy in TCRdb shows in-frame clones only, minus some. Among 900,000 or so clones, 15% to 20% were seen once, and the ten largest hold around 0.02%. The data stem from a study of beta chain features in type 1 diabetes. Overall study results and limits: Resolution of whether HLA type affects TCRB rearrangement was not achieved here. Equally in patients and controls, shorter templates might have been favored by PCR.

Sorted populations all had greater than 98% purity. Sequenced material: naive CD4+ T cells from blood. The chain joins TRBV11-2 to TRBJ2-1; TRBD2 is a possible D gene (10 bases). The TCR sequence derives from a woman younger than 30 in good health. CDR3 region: CASSLGQGGGLAINEQFF. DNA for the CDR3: TGTGCCAGCAGCTTGGGACAGGGAGGGGGACTAGCGATAAATGAGCAGTTCTTC.